The 23 T cell receptor beta chains in this list originate from one sample, sequenced in a study of T cell changes during pregnancy in multiple sclerosis. Assay: immunoSEQ multiplex PCR; the TCRdb copy retains only in-frame clones and omits some. The sample contains about 66,000 clones, more than 85% of which appear only once. The sample was CD8+ T cells from peripheral blood mononuclear cells, taken before pregnancy. All receptors derive from a female donor with multiple sclerosis, enrolled in a pregnancy study.

The chain joins TRBV27 to TRBJ1-1; no firm D call. Trimming stripped 5 bases from V and 1 base from J, with 14 bases between. This CDR3 spans 15 amino acids. Per the germline V gene, CDR1 is MNHEY and CDR2 is SMNVEV (reference sequence). The CDR3 DNA sequence: TGTGCCAGCAGTGCGAGCCCCACGAAGAACACTGAAGCTTTCTTT. Translating gives CASSASPTKNTEAFF.

The chain links TRBV13 to TRBJ2-1; 9 bases align to TRBD2. V gave up 5 bases and J gave up 7 bases; unmatched junction bases: 12. CDR1 and CDR2 (germline): PRHDT, FYEKMQ (reference sequence). This CDR3 is 16 amino acids long. The CDR3 here is CASSSPSGATSNEQFF. DNA for the CDR3: TGTGCCAGCAGCAGTCCTAGCGGGGCAACATCGAATGAGCAGTTCTTC.

The chain recombines TRBV5-4 with TRBJ2-3; 10 bases align to TRBD2. From germline, CDR1 is SGHNT and CDR2 YYREEE (reference sequence). V shed 6 bases, J shed 1 base, and the junction held 14 bases outside the gene matches. The length of the CDR3 is 18 residues. The CDR3 DNA follows: TGTGCCAGCACCCGGCAGCGGGGGGGCCGATATCGCACAGATACGCAGTATTTT. This sequence encodes CASTRQRGGRYRTDTQYF.

This rearrangement joins TRBV5-4 to TRBJ2-7; D is unresolved. Trimming cost V 4 bases and J 3 bases, with 17 bases left between them. The CDR3 consists of 15 residues. Germline lookup yields CDR1 SGHNT and CDR2 YYREEE (reference sequence). CDR3 protein: CASSPAVSPNYEQYF. In DNA, the CDR3 is TGTGCCAGCAGCCCGGCGGTCAGTCCTAACTACGAGCAGTACTTC.

The rearrangement links TRBV19 to TRBJ1-2, with 8 bases matching TRBD1. This CDR3 contains 12 residues. Germline loops: CDR1 LNHDA, CDR2 SQIVND (reference sequence). Trimming took 7 bases from V and 5 from J; bases not matched to a gene: 3. The CDR3: CASKTGAYGYTF. In DNA, the CDR3 is TGTGCCAGTAAGACAGGGGCGTATGGCTACACCTTC.

The rearrangement uses TRBV7-8 and TRBJ1-1, with a possible D match to TRBD1 (5 bases). CDR1 and CDR2 from the germline V gene are SGHVS and FQNEAQ. CDR3 length: 15 residues. The V end lost 0 bases, the J end lost 2 bases, and 10 bases lay between the germline ends. CDR3 DNA: TGTGCCAGCAGCTTAGCGGGGCAGGGAAACACTGAAGCTTTCTTT. It codes for CASSLAGQGNTEAFF.

This clone showed up just once. The CDR3 DNA reads TGTGCCAGCAGCTTTTTGGACAGCTCCTATAATTCACCCCTCCACTTT. This gives the protein CASSFLDSSYNSPLHF. The chain combines TRBV7-2 with TRBJ1-6, with D possibly TRBD1 on 6 matching bases. V was cut by 3 bases and J by 0 bases, with 9 bases left in between. This CDR3 has 16 amino acids. Germline CDR1 reads SGHTA; CDR2 reads FQGNSA.

V gene TRBV4-1 combines with J gene TRBJ2-3, with 7 nucleotides matching TRBD2. The V and J ends lost 4 bases and 2 bases, in that order; junction bases with no gene match: 6. Per germline, CDR1 MGHRA and CDR2 YSYEKL. The CDR3 totals 15 residues. CDR3 sequence: CASSPVAGATDTQYF. The CDR3 nucleotides read TGCGCCAGCAGCCCGGTAGCGGGCGCCACAGATACGCAGTATTTT.

This clone has a handful of counts. The chain joins TRBV9 to TRBJ2-2; 7 bases line up with TRBD1. CDR1 SGDLS and CDR2 YYNGEE come from the germline V gene. CDR3 size: 17 residues. J lost 0 bases, V lost 3 bases, and 8 bases had no gene match. The CDR3 sequence: CASSDGTVLTNTGELFF. CDR3 nucleotide sequence: TGTGCCAGCAGCGACGGGACAGTACTCACGAACACCGGGGAGCTGTTTTTT.

V and J are TRBV6-6 and TRBJ2-5, with 12 nucleotides matching TRBD2. The germline V gene has CDR1 MNHNY and CDR2 SVGAGI (reference sequence). The CDR3 totals 16 residues. V trimming: 4 bases; J trimming: 5 bases; junction bases outside the gene matches: 8. CDR3 residues: CASSSLAGGLVETQYF. The CDR3 region has the DNA TGTGCCAGCAGTTCCCTAGCGGGGGGGCTGGTGGAGACCCAGTACTTC.

V usage is TRBV9 and J usage is TRBJ1-1; 7 bases are shared with TRBD1. The CDR3 totals 15 residues. After removal of 2 bases from V and 6 bases from J, the junction contained 10 bases not matched to a gene. Germline CDR1 and CDR2: SGDLS and YYNGEE. CDR3 loop: CASSVKGGEVAEAFF. CDR3 DNA: TGTGCCAGCAGCGTGAAAGGGGGCGAGGTCGCTGAAGCTTTCTTT.

The chain is built from TRBV6-6 and TRBJ2-7; perhaps TRBD1 as D (5 bases). This CDR3 comprises 16 residues. Germline CDR1 is MNHNY and CDR2 is SVGAGI (reference sequence). V lost 2 bases and J lost 2, with 16 bases in between. The CDR3 nucleotides are TGTGCCAGCAGTTACGCCCCACCAGGGAAGGCCTACGAGCAGTACTTC. Translated, it gives CASSYAPPGKAYEQYF.

Written as DNA, the CDR3 is TGTGCCAGCAGTTTAGAGAGCGGGGGGGCCGCAGATACGCAGTATTTT. Translating gives CASSLESGGAADTQYF. The rearrangement uses TRBV27 and TRBJ2-3; 10 bases align to TRBD2. The CDR3 consists of 16 residues. After removal of 2 bases from V and 4 bases from J, the junction contained 6 bases not matched to a gene. Germline V CDR1 and CDR2: MNHEY, SMNVEV (reference sequence).

This clone has a single count. This chain joins TRBV6-5 and TRBJ1-1, with a weak D call TRBD1 (5 bases). Germline values: CDR1 MNHEY, CDR2 SVGAGI. V lost 8 bases and J lost 6, with 13 bases in between. The CDR3 consists of 12 residues. CDR3 residues: CASAGVDAEAFF. The CDR3 nucleotides read TGTGCCAGCGCGGGGGTCGACGCTGAAGCTTTCTTT.

The rearrangement uses TRBV7-3 and TRBJ2-3; 8 bases are shared with TRBD2. The germline CDR1 and CDR2 sequences are SGHTA and FQGTGA. Germline trimming cut 5 bases from V and 0 bases from J; bases unmatched to any gene: 10. The CDR3 has 17 amino acids. CDR3 loop: CASSPQTSEFSTDTQYF. CDR3 in DNA: TGTGCCAGCAGCCCGCAGACTAGCGAGTTTAGCACAGATACGCAGTATTTT.

The chain joins TRBV6-5 to TRBJ1-3; D is perhaps TRBD1 (6 bases). The CDR3 extends over 13 amino acids. Germline loops: CDR1 MNHEY, CDR2 SVGAGI. V lost 6 bases and J lost 4, with 10 bases in between. The CDR3 spells CASRPGQGNTIYF. The CDR3 DNA follows: TGTGCCAGCAGACCCGGACAGGGAAACACCATATATTTT.

This chain joins TRBV7-2 and TRBJ2-1, with TRBD1 matching over 9 bases. With V trimmed by 3 bases and J by 10 bases, 10 bases remained unmatched. Looked up from germline, CDR1 is SGHTA and CDR2 is FQGNSA. This CDR3 is 15 amino acids long. In DNA form, the CDR3 reads TGTGCCAGCAGCTTCAACAGGGACAGGGTTGGCGAGCAGTTCTTC. Its translation: CASSFNRDRVGEQFF.

The rearrangement links TRBV5-6 to TRBJ2-1; 9 positions match TRBD2. Germline CDR1 and CDR2: SGHDT and YYEEEE. Trimming at V came to 0 bases and at J to 5 bases, leaving 3 bases not matched to a gene. This CDR3 is 15 amino acids long. CDR3 sequence (DNA): TGTGCCAGCAGCTTGGGCGGGGGGGCCCACAATGAGCAGTTCTTC. Residues: CASSLGGGAHNEQFF.

This chain connects TRBV4-1 to TRBJ2-5; weak D call: TRBD2 (6 bases). CDR1 and CDR2 (germline): MGHRA, YSYEKL. Trimming pared 0 bases from V and 5 bases from J, leaving 16 bases between. This CDR3 is built from 16 residues. CDR3 residues: CASSQEFAGGAETQYF. DNA for the CDR3: TGCGCCAGCAGCCAAGAGTTCGCGGGCGGGGCGGAGACCCAGTACTTC.

V usage is TRBV5-1 and J usage is TRBJ1-4; TRBD1 aligns across 10 bases. With 4 bases clipped from V and 8 bases from J, the junction kept 5 bases outside the gene matches. Germline assignment: CDR1 SGHRS and CDR2 YFSETQ. The CDR3 is made up of 14 amino acids. CDR3 sequence reads: CASSPDRGREKLFF. The CDR3 DNA reads TGCGCCAGCAGCCCGGACAGGGGGAGAGAAAAACTGTTTTTT.

The chain joins TRBV4-1 to TRBJ2-5; 9 nucleotides match TRBD1. CDR1 and CDR2 from the germline V gene are MGHRA and YSYEKL. The CDR3 consists of 14 residues. Trimming at V came to 3 bases and at J to 4 bases, leaving 3 bases not matched to a gene. The CDR3 loop reads CASSQVQGAETQYF. CDR3 DNA sequence: TGCGCCAGCAGCCAGGTACAGGGGGCAGAGACCCAGTACTTC.

The chain carries TRBV9 and TRBJ1-1; D is unresolved. V was clipped by 0 bases and J by 3 bases, with 9 bases between them. The CDR3 sequence is 14 residues long. Germline V lookup: CDR1 SGDLS, CDR2 YYNGEE. This CDR3 reads CASSVASRDTEAFF. As DNA, the CDR3 is TGTGCCAGCAGCGTAGCCTCTCGAGACACTGAAGCTTTCTTT.

This clone was found once. The chain has TRBV5-1 and TRBJ1-2, with D possibly being TRBD1 (6 bases). This CDR3 region has 17 residues. V dropped 0 bases and J dropped 4 bases, with 19 bases sitting between them. Germline loops: CDR1 SGHRS, CDR2 YFSETQ. For the CDR3, the DNA is TGCGCCAGCAGCTTGGCCGGGGGGACACTAACAGTCTATGGCTACACCTTC. This gives the protein CASSLAGGTLTVYGYTF.